The 26 T cell receptor beta chains below were found in one sample sequenced in a study of T cell responses to AZD1222 COVID-19 vaccine (dated by TCRdb to the early 2020s). The sample's time point, from its label and the paper: about 28 days (+/-7) after the second vaccine dose. Library preparation was by the immunoSEQ multiplex PCR assay. Here the immuneACCESS table is served through TCRdb, limited to in-frame sequences with V and J called. Missing clones are a known gap in these copies; in checked studies unresolved V genes cover under half, and the rest lacks a known reason. Here the sample has around 130,000 clones; roughly nine tenths occur a single time. The ten largest make up roughly 3.1% of the sample. Sample: peripheral blood, taken 28 days after the second AZD1222 dose. These receptor sequences come from an adult who received the AZD1222 COVID-19 vaccine.

This chain joins TRBV5-8 and TRBJ1-5; 7 nucleotides match TRBD1. This CDR3 comprises 14 residues. Germline V gene sequence: CDR1 SGHTS, CDR2 YDEGEE. J was trimmed by 7 bases and V by 4 bases; bases with no gene match: 8. CDR3 sequence: CASSLGGGGQPQHF. CDR3 DNA: TGTGCCAGCAGCCTAGGAGGGGGCGGGCAGCCCCAGCATTTT.

This sequence joins TRBV3-1 (or the pseudogene TRBV3-2) and TRBJ2-5; D perhaps matches TRBD2 (5 bases). This CDR3 has 16 residues. CDR1 is LGHDT, CDR2 YNNKEL, per germline (reference sequence). V was cut by 4 bases and J by 7 bases, with 22 bases left in between. CDR3 sequence reads: CASSPYSTTRGGTQYF. CDR3 nucleotide sequence: TGTGCCAGCAGCCCCTACAGCACCACACGAGGAGGGACCCAGTACTTC.

V usage is TRBV7-9 and J usage is TRBJ1-2; 11 bases are shared with TRBD1. CDR3 size: 17 residues. CDR1 is SEHNR, CDR2 FQNEAQ, per germline (reference sequence). The trim removed 0 bases at V and 3 bases at J, leaving 6 bases unmatched. In DNA form, the CDR3 reads TGTGCCAGCAGCTTAGCCCTGGGACAGGGGGTCGACTATGGCTACACCTTC. Its translation: CASSLALGQGVDYGYTF. The entire variable domain, with the rest obtained from reference TRBV7-9 and TRBJ1-2, is as follows: DTGVSQNPRHKITKRGQNVTFRCDPISEHNRLYWYRQTLGQGPEFLTYFQNEAQLEKSRLLSDRFSAERPKGSFSTLEIQRTEQGDSAMYLCASSLALGQGVDYGYTFGSGTRLTVV.

The chain has TRBV4-2 and TRBJ2-7; 9 nucleotides line up with TRBD2. Germline trimming cut 0 bases from V and 4 bases from J; bases unmatched to any gene: 4. CDR1 is LGHNA and CDR2 is YNFKEQ in the germline V gene. CDR3 length: 15 amino acids. CDR3 region: CASSQDAGGAYEQYF. DNA for the CDR3: TGTGCCAGCAGCCAAGACGCGGGGGGGGCGTACGAGCAGTACTTC.

This chain connects TRBV6-1 to TRBJ1-6; D is undetermined. Germline V gene data show CDR1 as MNHNS and CDR2 as SASEGT. V shed 2 bases and J shed 0 bases, with 5 bases lying between them. CDR3 length: 15 residues. The CDR3 protein is CASSEPGSYNSPLHF. The CDR3 DNA sequence: TGTGCCAGCAGTGAACCGGGCTCCTATAATTCACCCCTCCACTTT.

To note about this clone: The sample holds other DNA sequences that translate to the same CDR3. The chain combines TRBV18 with TRBJ1-1; no firm D call. CDR3 size: 13 residues. Germline V gene lookup returns CDR1 KGHSH and CDR2 LQKENI. The V and J ends lost 3 bases and 1 base respectively, with 6 bases between them. The CDR3 here is CASSPGGNTEAFF. CDR3 DNA: TGTGCCAGCTCACCTGGAGGGAACACTGAAGCTTTCTTT.

The rearrangement uses TRBV11-2 and TRBJ2-5; D uncertain. The CDR3 is 13 residues long. Germline values: CDR1 SGHAT, CDR2 FQNNGV. The V end was cut by 6 bases, the J end by 2 bases, with 10 bases between. CDR3 bases: TGTGCCAGCAGGCCAGGTACTCAAGAGACCCAGTACTTC. This gives the protein CASRPGTQETQYF. Full variable domain (missing parts from reference TRBV11-2 and TRBJ2-5): EAGVAQSPRYKIIEKRQSVAFWCNPISGHATLYWYQQILGQGPKLLIQFQNNGVVDDSQLPKDRFSAERLKGVDSTLKIQPAKLEDSAVYLCASRPGTQETQYFGPGTRLLVL.

This rearrangement joins TRBV4-3 to TRBJ1-2; D remains unclear. V lost 4 bases to trimming and J lost 9 bases, with 9 bases between them. The CDR3 covers 11 residues. The V gene's germline CDR1 is LGHNA and CDR2 YSLEER. The CDR3 nucleotides read TGCGCCAGCAGCCTCTATGGGAGCTACACCTTC. Its protein is CASSLYGSYTF.

The rearrangement uses TRBV7-6 and TRBJ1-1; 10 bases agree with TRBD1. Trimming removed 4 bases from V and 7 bases from J; junction bases left unmatched: 9. CDR1 and CDR2 from the germline V gene are SGHVS and FNYEAQ. The CDR3 consists of 15 residues. The CDR3 loop reads CASSSGTGAGGEAFF. In DNA form, the CDR3 reads TGTGCCAGCAGCTCGGGGACAGGGGCGGGCGGTGAAGCTTTCTTT.

The rearrangement uses TRBV24-1 and TRBJ1-1, with D unclear. Germline CDR1 KGHDR, CDR2 SFDVKD. This CDR3 has 16 amino acids. The V gene lost 9 bases and the J gene lost 0 bases, with 19 bases spanning the gap. The chain's CDR3 is CATFHRTELMNTEAFF. DNA of the CDR3: TGTGCCACCTTCCACCGGACTGAACTCATGAACACTGAAGCTTTCTTT.

V usage is TRBV5-1 and J usage is TRBJ1-5; a possible D gene is TRBD1 (5 bases). Germline lookup yields CDR1 SGHRS and CDR2 YFSETQ. The CDR3 runs 15 residues. Trimming pared 0 bases from V and 0 bases from J, leaving 7 bases between. The CDR3 coding sequence is TGCGCCAGCAGCTTGGAGGGGTATAGCAATCAGCCCCAGCATTTT. Translation: CASSLEGYSNQPQHF. Using reference TRBV5-1 and TRBJ1-5 for the parts outside the CDR3, the full variable domain is KAGVTQTPRYLIKTRGQQVTLSCSPISGHRSVSWYQQTPGQGLQFLFEYFSETQRNKGNFPGRFSGRQFSNSRSEMNVSTLELGDSALYLCASSLEGYSNQPQHFGDGTRLSIL.

The chain links TRBV6-1 to TRBJ2-2, with D unresolved. The CDR3 loop spans 13 amino acids. The V and J ends lost 2 bases and 15 bases respectively, with 16 bases between them. CDR1 and CDR2 from the germline V gene are MNHNS and SASEGT. The chain's CDR3 is CASSENPLGELFF. The CDR3 bases are TGTGCCAGCAGTGAAAACCCGTTAGGAGAATTGTTTTTT.

J is TRBJ2-5 and V is TRBV3-1 (or the pseudogene TRBV3-2), with 7 bases fitting TRBD1. Germline lookup yields CDR1 LGHDT and CDR2 YNNKEL (reference sequence). V lost 0 bases to trimming and J lost 1 base; unmatched junction nucleotides: 2. This CDR3 region has 15 residues. The CDR3 bases are TGTGCCAGCAGCCAAGATCGGACAGGCCAAGAGACCCAGTACTTC. It yields the protein CASSQDRTGQETQYF.

This clone was recorded a few times. The CDR3: CASSRTSGGADTQYF. In DNA, the CDR3 is TGTGCCAGCAGCCGGACTAGCGGGGGGGCAGATACGCAGTATTTT. The rearrangement links TRBV4-2 to TRBJ2-3, with 15 positions matching TRBD2. Germline V CDR1 and CDR2: LGHNA, YNFKEQ. After removal of 4 bases from V and 4 bases from J, the junction contained 0 bases not matched to a gene. The CDR3 has 15 amino acids.

This clone was observed a handful of times. This chain connects TRBV18 to TRBJ1-4; D is possibly TRBD1 (6 bases). The CDR3 runs to 15 residues. V lost 3 bases to trimming and J lost 7 bases, with 15 bases between them. Germline loops: CDR1 KGHSH, CDR2 LQKENI. The CDR3: CASSPGARGGEKLFF. The CDR3, as DNA: TGTGCCAGCTCACCGGGCGCCAGGGGAGGTGAAAAACTGTTTTTT.

This rearrangement joins TRBV28 to TRBJ1-5; D ambiguous. V was shortened by 0 bases and J by 5 bases, with 8 bases between the two germline ends. The CDR3 length is 14 residues. The germline CDR1 and CDR2 sequences are MDHEN and SYDVKM. CDR3 nucleotides: TGTGCCAGCAGTTTATGGGACGGAGATCAGCCCCAGCATTTT. It codes for CASSLWDGDQPQHF.

This chain connects TRBV3-1 (or the pseudogene TRBV3-2) to TRBJ1-1; D is uncertain. The CDR3 totals 14 residues. Germline values: CDR1 LGHDT, CDR2 YNNKEL (reference sequence). Trimming cost V 0 bases and J 10 bases, with 15 bases left between them. The CDR3 nucleotides are TGTGCCAGCAGCCAAGATTATTCTAACCGGGGAGCTTTCTTT. Translating gives CASSQDYSNRGAFF.

V and J are TRBV5-5 and TRBJ2-4; the D is unclear. CDR3 length: 14 residues. CDR1 and CDR2 (germline): SGHKS, YYEKEE (reference sequence). The germline V and J ends were trimmed by 0 bases and 0 bases, with 4 bases remaining between them. DNA for the CDR3: TGTGCCAGCAGCTTGGAGGGAGCCAAAAACATTCAGTACTTC. Amino acid sequence: CASSLEGAKNIQYF.

The CDR3 protein is CASSWAQLRETQYF. CDR3 bases: TGTGCCAGCAGTTGGGCCCAATTACGAGAGACCCAGTACTTC. The J gene is TRBJ2-5, the V gene TRBV6-2 or TRBV6-3; no clear D gene. Trimming cost V 4 bases and J 4 bases, with 13 bases left between them. Germline CDR1 MNHEY, CDR2 SVGEGT. This CDR3 has 14 amino acids.

The rearrangement uses TRBV21-1 and TRBJ1-6. TRBV21-1 represents a pseudogene. The CDR3 is made up of 17 amino acids. CDR3 coding DNA: TGTGCCAGCAGTGTAGGCGTAGCTACACATACTAATTCACCCCTCCACTTT. Its protein product is CASSVGVATHTNSPLHF.

The gene calls are TRBV7-9 and TRBJ1-2; D possibly corresponds to TRBD1 (5 bases). CDR3 length equals 13 residues. The V end lost 2 bases, the J end lost 8 bases, and 12 bases lay between the germline ends. Germline V gene sequence: CDR1 SEHNR, CDR2 FQNEAQ (reference sequence). This CDR3 reads CASSLMPGNGYTF. The CDR3 DNA sequence: TGTGCCAGCAGCTTAATGCCAGGGAACGGCTACACCTTC.

This chain joins TRBV7-8 and TRBJ1-1; D is possibly TRBD1 (6 bases). The CDR3 spans 20 residues. Germline V gene lookup returns CDR1 SGHVS and CDR2 FQNEAQ. The V end lost 2 bases, the J end lost 0 bases, and 25 bases lay between the germline ends. The CDR3 sequence is CASSLRRGFFGGDMNTEAFF. The DNA of the CDR3 is TGTGCCAGCAGCTTAAGAAGAGGTTTTTTTGGCGGGGACATGAACACTGAAGCTTTCTTT.

The chain uses TRBV3-1 (or the pseudogene TRBV3-2) and TRBJ2-2, with D perhaps TRBD1 (6 bases). The CDR3 totals 15 residues. The germline V gene has CDR1 LGHDT and CDR2 YNNKEL (reference sequence). Deletions cut 4 bases from V and 4 bases from J, with 13 bases between. CDR3 sequence: CASSPKQGFTGELFF. CDR3 nucleotides: TGTGCCAGCAGCCCAAAACAGGGATTCACCGGGGAGCTGTTTTTT.

The chain links TRBV5-3 to TRBJ1-6; D is uncertain. TRBV5-3 qualifies as an ORF whose function is uncertain. This CDR3 has 13 amino acids. Trimming pared 5 bases from V and 10 bases from J, leaving 13 bases between. CDR3 sequence: CARRTGGRSPLHF. The CDR3 DNA is TGTGCCAGAAGGACCGGAGGTAGGTCACCCCTCCACTTT.

This rearrangement joins TRBV5-1 to TRBJ1-6; weak D call: TRBD1 (5 bases). Germline CDR1 SGHRS, CDR2 YFSETQ. The CDR3 totals 15 residues. Trimming left V 2 bases short and J 8 bases short, with 14 bases between. The CDR3 region has the DNA TGCGCCAGCAGCTTTAGCGGGGGATTGCATTCACCCCTCCACTTT. It yields the protein CASSFSGGLHSPLHF.

The chain is built from TRBV28 and TRBJ1-2; D remains ambiguous. The CDR3 runs 15 residues. Germline V gene data show CDR1 as MDHEN and CDR2 as SYDVKM. Trimming removed 4 bases from V and 2 bases from J, with 14 bases in between. The CDR3 coding sequence is TGTGCCAGCAGTTCCCGGCTTTTCCTAAACTATGGCTACACCTTC. Translated, it gives CASSSRLFLNYGYTF.